A single sample is the source of the 15 T cell receptor beta chains below, sequenced in a study of blood T cell repertoires in COVID-19. Some clones are missing from TCRdb's copy, which holds only in-frame ones; the method was immunoSEQ multiplex PCR. Of 380,000 or so clones listed, more than 80% were seen once; the top ten hold roughly 1.2%. Sequencing was carried out using peripheral blood. The receptor set was obtained from a man aged 35 to 55 with acute or convalescent COVID-19.

This chain links TRBV6-5 with TRBJ1-1, with 7 bases matching TRBD1. This CDR3 has 14 amino acids. Per the germline V gene, CDR1 is MNHEY and CDR2 is SVGAGI. V trimming: 0 bases; J trimming: 5 bases; junction bases outside the gene matches: 3. The CDR3 spells CASSYSTGITEAFF. The CDR3 region has the DNA TGTGCCAGCAGTTACTCGACAGGGATTACTGAAGCTTTCTTT.

V and J are TRBV6-5 and TRBJ2-7; D is perhaps TRBD2 (6 bases). Per germline, CDR1 MNHEY and CDR2 SVGAGI. The V and J ends lost 7 bases and 11 bases respectively, with 18 bases between them. The CDR3 length is 12 residues. CDR3: CASTRSVGEEYF. The CDR3 coding sequence is TGTGCCAGCACCCGGTCGGTGGGGGAGGAGTACTTC.

The chain couples TRBV27 to TRBJ1-4; TRBD1 aligns across 9 bases. After removal of 3 bases from V and 8 bases from J, the junction contained 4 bases not matched to a gene. Germline V lookup: CDR1 MNHEY, CDR2 SMNVEV (reference sequence). The CDR3 extends over 14 amino acids. The CDR3 DNA is TGTGCCAGCAGTTTTGGGGACAGGGTAGAAAAACTGTTTTTT. This translates into CASSFGDRVEKLFF.

V is TRBV5-1 and J is TRBJ1-2; 8 positions agree with TRBD1. J was trimmed by 8 bases and V by 2 bases; bases with no gene match: 8. The CDR3 consists of 14 residues. Germline V gene sequence: CDR1 SGHRS, CDR2 YFSETQ. In DNA form, the CDR3 reads TGCGCCAGCAGCTTTGGTACAGGGGGGCAAGGCTACACCTTC. This encodes CASSFGTGGQGYTF.

The rearrangement uses TRBV27 and TRBJ2-1; weak D call: TRBD1 (6 bases). V was cut by 0 bases and J by 3 bases, with 9 bases left in between. The length of the CDR3 is 15 residues. Germline CDR1 is MNHEY and CDR2 is SMNVEV (reference sequence). The CDR3 nucleotides are TGTGCCAGCAGTTTATCGACAGGCTACTACAATGAGCAGTTCTTC. Its protein is CASSLSTGYYNEQFF.

Here the CDR3 DNA reads TGTGCCAGTATCGTGGGACAGGGGTTCGGTACGCAGTATTTT. This codes for CASIVGQGFGTQYF. The rearrangement joins TRBV19 to TRBJ2-3; 10 nucleotides match TRBD1. Per the germline V gene, CDR1 is LNHDA and CDR2 is SQIVND (reference sequence). The CDR3 loop spans 14 amino acids. With 7 bases clipped from V and 8 bases from J, the junction kept 9 bases outside the gene matches.

The sample holds a few counts of this clone. The sample carries other DNA sequences with the same CDR3. The genes are TRBV5-1 and TRBJ1-1, with D possibly TRBD1 on 6 matching bases. Germline loops: CDR1 SGHRS, CDR2 YFSETQ. CDR3 length equals 16 residues. Trimming removed 0 bases at V and 3 bases at J, with 15 bases between. The CDR3 protein is CASSLGGRGADTEAFF. CDR3 nucleotides: TGCGCCAGCAGCTTGGGTGGGCGGGGGGCAGACACTGAAGCTTTCTTT.

The chain's CDR3 is CASSQFTEQETQYF. Here the CDR3 DNA reads TGTGCCAGTAGCCAATTTACAGAGCAAGAGACCCAGTACTTC. The rearrangement uses TRBV19 and TRBJ2-5; D remains unclear. The CDR3 has 14 amino acids. CDR1 is LNHDA and CDR2 is SQIVND in the germline V gene (reference sequence). The germline V and J ends were trimmed by 6 bases and 2 bases, with 13 bases remaining between them.

The chain couples TRBV29-1 to TRBJ1-2; D possibly corresponds to TRBD1 (5 bases). Trimming shortened V by 6 bases and J by 2 bases, and 16 bases separated the two germline ends. CDR3 length: 14 amino acids. Germline loops: CDR1 SQVTM, CDR2 ANQGSEA. The CDR3 coding sequence is TGCAGCGTCGCCGGGGGTCCCACCAACTATGGCTACACCTTC. As protein: CSVAGGPTNYGYTF.

The gene calls are TRBV6-1 and TRBJ2-1, with TRBD1 as a possible D gene (6 bases). The CDR3 runs 14 residues. Looked up from germline, CDR1 is MNHNS and CDR2 is SASEGT. Between the trimmed V and J ends, which lost 0 bases and 7 bases, there was a span of 10 bases. DNA of the CDR3: TGTGCCAGCAGTGAAGCGCAGAGGGGGAATGAGCAGTTCTTC. Amino acids: CASSEAQRGNEQFF.

This rearrangement joins TRBV5-1 to TRBJ2-1; 8 positions match TRBD2. After removal of 3 bases from V and 4 bases from J, the junction contained 3 bases not matched to a gene. The germline V gene has CDR1 SGHRS and CDR2 YFSETQ. The CDR3 is 14 amino acids. In DNA form, the CDR3 reads TGCGCCAGCAGCTCTAGCGGGCCTTACAATGAGCAGTTCTTC. Protein sequence: CASSSSGPYNEQFF. The variable domain in full, with the rest retrieved from reference TRBV5-1 and TRBJ2-1, is KAGVTQTPRYLIKTRGQQVTLSCSPISGHRSVSWYQQTPGQGLQFLFEYFSETQRNKGNFPGRFSGRQFSNSRSEMNVSTLELGDSALYLCASSSSGPYNEQFFGPGTRLTVL.

The chain carries TRBV5-1 and TRBJ1-1; D remains ambiguous. The CDR3 spans 13 residues. Trimming removed 5 bases from V and 1 base from J, with 9 bases in between. In germline, CDR1 is SGHRS, CDR2 YFSETQ. The CDR3 sequence: CASRQDTNTEAFF. CDR3 nucleotides: TGCGCCAGCAGACAAGACACGAACACTGAAGCTTTCTTT.

The chain joins TRBV11-2 to TRBJ2-1; TRBD2 matches 8 bases. Germline V gene sequence: CDR1 SGHAT, CDR2 FQNNGV. Trimming took 5 bases from V and 10 from J; bases not matched to a gene: 10. This CDR3 is 14 amino acids long. As DNA, the CDR3 is TGTGCCAGCAGCCCCCCTTTTAGCGGGAACGAGCAGTTCTTC. It specifies CASSPPFSGNEQFF.

Concerning this clone: The same CDR3 is also encoded by other DNA sequences in this sample. V gene TRBV18 combines with J gene TRBJ1-1; a weak D match, TRBD1 (6 bases). This CDR3 is built from 14 residues. The germline gives CDR1 KGHSH, CDR2 LQKENI. Trimming pared 4 bases from V and 0 bases from J, leaving 9 bases between. The CDR3 loop is CASSLGQLNTEAFF. For the CDR3, the DNA is TGTGCCAGCTCACTTGGACAGTTGAACACTGAAGCTTTCTTT. The variable domain in full, completed from reference TRBV18 and TRBJ1-1, reads NAGVMQNPRHLVRRRGQEARLRCSPMKGHSHVYWYRQLPEEGLKFMVYLQKENIIDESGMPKERFSAEFPKEGPSILRIQQVVRGDSAAYFCASSLGQLNTEAFFGQGTRLTVV.

The chain recombines TRBV28 with TRBJ2-3, with 11 bases matching TRBD2. The CDR3 totals 18 residues. Trimming cost V 7 bases and J 0 bases; bases outside gene matches: 12. Germline-derived CDR1 and CDR2 are MDHEN and SYDVKM. The CDR3 DNA reads TGTGCCAGCAACACCCCACTTGGACTAGCGGGCAGCACAGATACGCAGTATTTT. It yields the protein CASNTPLGLAGSTDTQYF.